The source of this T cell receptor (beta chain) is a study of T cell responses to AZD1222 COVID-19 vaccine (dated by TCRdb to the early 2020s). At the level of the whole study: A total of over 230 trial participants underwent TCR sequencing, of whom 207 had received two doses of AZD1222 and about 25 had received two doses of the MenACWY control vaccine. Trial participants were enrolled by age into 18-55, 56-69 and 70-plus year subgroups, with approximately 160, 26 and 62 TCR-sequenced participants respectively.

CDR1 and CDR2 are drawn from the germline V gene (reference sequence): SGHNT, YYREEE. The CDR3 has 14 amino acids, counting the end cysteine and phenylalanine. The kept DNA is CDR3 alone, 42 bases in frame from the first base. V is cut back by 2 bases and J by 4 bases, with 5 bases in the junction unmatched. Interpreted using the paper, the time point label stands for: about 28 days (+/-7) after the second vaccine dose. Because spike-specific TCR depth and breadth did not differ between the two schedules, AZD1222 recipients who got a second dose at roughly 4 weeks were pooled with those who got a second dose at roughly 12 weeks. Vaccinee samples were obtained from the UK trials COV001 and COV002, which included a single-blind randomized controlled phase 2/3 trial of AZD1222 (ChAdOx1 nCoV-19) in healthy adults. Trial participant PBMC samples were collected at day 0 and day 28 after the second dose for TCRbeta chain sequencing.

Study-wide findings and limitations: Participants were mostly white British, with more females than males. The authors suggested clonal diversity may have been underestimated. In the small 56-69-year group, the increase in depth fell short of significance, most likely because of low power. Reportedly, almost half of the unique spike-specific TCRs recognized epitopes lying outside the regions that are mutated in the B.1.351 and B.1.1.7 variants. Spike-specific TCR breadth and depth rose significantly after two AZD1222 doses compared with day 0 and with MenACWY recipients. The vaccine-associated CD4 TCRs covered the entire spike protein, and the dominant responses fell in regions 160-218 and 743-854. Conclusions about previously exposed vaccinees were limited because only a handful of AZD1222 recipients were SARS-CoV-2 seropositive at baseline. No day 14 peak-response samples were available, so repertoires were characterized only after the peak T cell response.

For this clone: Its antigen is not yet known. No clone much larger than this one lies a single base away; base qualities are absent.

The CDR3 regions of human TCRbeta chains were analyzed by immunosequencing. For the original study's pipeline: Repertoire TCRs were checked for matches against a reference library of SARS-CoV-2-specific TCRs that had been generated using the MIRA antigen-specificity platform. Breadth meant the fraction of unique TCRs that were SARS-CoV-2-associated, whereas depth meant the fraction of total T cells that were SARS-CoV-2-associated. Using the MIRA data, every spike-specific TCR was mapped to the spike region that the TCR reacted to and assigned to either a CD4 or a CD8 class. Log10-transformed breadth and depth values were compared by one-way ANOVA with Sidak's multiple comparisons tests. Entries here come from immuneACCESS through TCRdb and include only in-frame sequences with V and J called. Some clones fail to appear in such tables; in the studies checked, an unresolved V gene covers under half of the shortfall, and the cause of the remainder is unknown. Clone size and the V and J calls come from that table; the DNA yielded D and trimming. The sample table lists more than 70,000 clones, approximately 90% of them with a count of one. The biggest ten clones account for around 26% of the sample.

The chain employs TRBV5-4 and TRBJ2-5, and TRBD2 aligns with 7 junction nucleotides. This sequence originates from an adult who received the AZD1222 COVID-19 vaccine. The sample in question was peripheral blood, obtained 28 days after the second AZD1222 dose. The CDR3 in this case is CASSFGGIGETQYF. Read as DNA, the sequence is TGTGCCAGCAGCTTCGGGGGGATTGGAGAGACCCAGTACTTC.